This paragraph reports one T cell receptor beta chain. This entry is derived from a study of blood T cell repertoires in COVID-19. Study as a whole: The cDNA or gDNA used as material had been derived from T cells, B-cell-depleted T cells, or PBMCs.

The CDR3 consists of 14 residues. Per germline, CDR1 SQVTM and CDR2 ANQGSEA. V dropped 5 bases and J dropped 4 bases, with 17 bases sitting between them. The repertoire was sequenced with immunoSEQ multiplex PCR; TCRdb's copy has only in-frame clones and lacks some. The table records approximately 250,000 clones, 85% to 90% of them present only once. The TCR sequence derives from a woman aged 55-69 years with COVID-19, enrolled during active disease. The chain joins TRBV29-1 to TRBJ1-1, with a weak D call TRBD1 (6 bases). The sequenced sample consisted of peripheral blood. The CDR3 sequence is CSVRLSGVTTEAFF. In nucleotides, the CDR3 is TGCAGCGTTCGACTCTCAGGGGTCACCACTGAAGCTTTCTTT.